The 9 T cell receptor beta chains reported below all come from one sample, sequenced in a study of T cell responses to AZD1222 COVID-19 vaccine. The protocol was immunoSEQ multiplex PCR, while the TCRdb copy is restricted to in-frame clones and leaves out a portion. The profile shows approximately 100,000 clones, about 89% of them singletons. The material was peripheral blood, obtained on day 0 of AZD1222 vaccination. The receptors shown here come from an adult in good health.

This clone was found once. The chain recombines TRBV14 with TRBJ1-6; D gene uncertain. CDR3 length: 13 residues. V lost 5 bases to trimming and J lost 7 bases, with 9 bases between them. Germline V lookup: CDR1 SGHDN, CDR2 FVKESK. Here the CDR3 DNA reads TGTGCCAGCAGCTCGGACCTAAATTCACCCCTCCACTTT. As protein: CASSSDLNSPLHF.

The CDR3 spells CASSIAPRDLYNSPLHF. The CDR3 DNA follows: TGTGCCAGTAGTATAGCACCCCGGGACCTCTATAATTCACCCCTCCACTTT. This chain uses TRBV19 with TRBJ1-6; possibly TRBD1 for D (5 bases). Germline V gene data show CDR1 as LNHDA and CDR2 as SQIVND (reference sequence). This CDR3 is built from 17 residues. Trimming took 1 base from V and 3 from J, leaving 13 bases between them.

The chain combines TRBV5-4 with TRBJ1-5; 7 nucleotides agree with TRBD1. Germline assignment: CDR1 SGHNT and CDR2 YYREEE (reference sequence). V shed 2 bases, J shed 3 bases, and the junction held 2 bases outside the gene matches. The CDR3 is 14 amino acids. CDR3 protein: CASSLQGNNQPQHF. DNA of the CDR3: TGTGCCAGCAGCTTACAGGGGAACAATCAGCCCCAGCATTTT.

V gene TRBV30 combines with J gene TRBJ2-1; TRBD1 aligns across 8 bases. The CDR3 consists of 12 residues. After removal of 3 bases from V and 10 bases from J, the junction contained 5 bases not matched to a gene. Germline CDR1 reads GTSNPN; CDR2 reads SVGIG (reference sequence). The CDR3 coding sequence is TGTGCCTGGAGCCACCGGGACAGGGAGCAGTTCTTC. This translates into CAWSHRDREQFF. Combining the CDR3 with reference TRBV30 and TRBJ2-1 gives the whole variable domain SQTIHQWPATLVQPVGSPLSLECTVEGTSNPNLYWYRQAAGRGLQLLFYSVGIGQISSEVPQNLSASRPQDRQFILSSKKLLLSDSGFYLCAWSHRDREQFFGPGTRLTVL.

With respect to this clone: One end of the junction does not line up with germline, which may come from a read error. The genes are TRBV7-3 and TRBJ2-1; TRBD2 aligns across 9 bases. The germline V gene has CDR1 SGHTA and CDR2 FQGTGA. The CDR3 contains 15 residues. CDR3 in DNA: TGTCCCAGCAGCTTAAGCGGCGGGGGGGCCCTTGAGCAGTTCTTC. As protein: CPSSLSGGGALEQFF.

This chain joins TRBV5-1 and TRBJ2-2; weak D call: TRBD2 (5 bases). The germline V gene encodes CDR1 SGHRS and CDR2 YFSETQ. This CDR3 is built from 16 residues. Trimming cost V 0 bases and J 1 base, with 10 bases left between them. The CDR3 is CASSLAGAENTGELFF. The CDR3 bases are TGCGCCAGCAGCTTGGCCGGAGCGGAGAACACCGGGGAGCTGTTTTTT.

The chain's CDR3 is CTSRGSSSSYNEQFF. In DNA form, the CDR3 reads TGCACCAGCAGGGGAAGTTCCAGCTCCTACAATGAGCAGTTCTTC. The chain has TRBV1 and TRBJ2-1. TRBV1 is designated a pseudogene. CDR3 length: 15 amino acids.

The V and J genes are TRBV5-1 and TRBJ1-1; 8 bases match TRBD1. The trim removed 4 bases at V and 5 bases at J, leaving 10 bases unmatched. Germline assignment: CDR1 SGHRS and CDR2 YFSETQ. The CDR3 consists of 15 residues. In DNA, the CDR3 is TGCGCCAGCAGCGGATTAACAGGGGGGGCTACTGAAGCTTTCTTT. Amino acid sequence: CASSGLTGGATEAFF.

The chain couples TRBV7-8 to TRBJ2-7; D uncertain. This CDR3 has 15 amino acids. V was shortened by 5 bases and J by 1 base, with 15 bases between the two germline ends. CDR1 is SGHVS, CDR2 FQNEAQ, per germline. CDR3: CASSPSVTTSYEQYF. The CDR3 DNA reads as TGTGCCAGCAGCCCAAGTGTGACGACGTCCTACGAGCAGTACTTC.